Listed below are T cell receptor beta chains from one sample, sequenced in a study of blood T cell repertoires in COVID-19. Measured with immunoSEQ multiplex PCR; TCRdb has only the in-frame clones, and not every one. The table lists hundreds of thousands of clones, 88% of them singletons. Sample: PBMCs or T cells enriched from blood (not recorded which). Receptors were obtained from an older woman in a cohort exposed to, infected with or recovered from COVID-19 (not recorded which). Each CDR3 is given with its conserved first and last residue. D genes are given only for firm matches. Size values are once, few and many counts, or a class for expanded clones, and some rows have none.

D | size | J | V | DNA | CDR3
TRBD2 | . | TRBJ2-5 | TRBV11-1 | TGTGCCAGCAGCTCGGGGACTATCCAAGAGACCCAGTACTTC | CASSSGTIQETQYF
. | once | TRBJ1-5 | TRBV19 | TGTGCCAGTAGTATAAGTCCCGACAGATCTTATAGCAATCAGCCCCAGCATTTT | CASSISPDRSYSNQPQHF
TRBD1 | . | TRBJ2-1 | TRBV5-1 | TGCGCCAGCAGCGTGAGACCTACAGGGGCCTACAATGAGCAGTTCTTC | CASSVRPTGAYNEQFF
. | . | TRBJ2-7 | TRBV18 | TGTGCCAGCCCGGGGATGCCCTACGAGCAGTACTTC | CASPGMPYEQYF
. | . | TRBJ1-2 | TRBV19 | TGTGCCAGTATGGAAGACAGGAACCAGTTCTATGGCTACACCTTC | CASMEDRNQFYGYTF
TRBD2 | . | TRBJ2-1 | TRBV4-2 | TGTGCCAGCAGCCAAGCGACTAGCAACGCCTACAATGAGCAGTTCTTC | CASSQATSNAYNEQFF
TRBD2 | . | TRBJ2-3 | TRBV2 | TGTGCCAGCATCTTGGGACTAGCGGGAGCCGCAGATACGCAGTATTTT | CASILGLAGAADTQYF
. | . | TRBJ1-2 | TRBV28 | TGTGCCAGCAGTACGAATCGGGAGGGGAACTATGGCTACACCTTC | CASSTNREGNYGYTF
TRBD2 | . | TRBJ2-1 | TRBV7-9 | TGTGCCAGCAGCTGGGGGGACGCGGGAGGGGACAATGAGCAGTTCTTC | CASSWGDAGGDNEQFF
. | few | TRBJ2-1 | TRBV5-4 | TGTGCCAGCAGGCGCGACAATGAGCAGTTCTTC | CASRRDNEQFF
. | . | TRBJ1-5 | TRBV6-6 | TGTGCCAGCAGTTACTCAGAGGGCAATCAGCCCCAGCATTTT | CASSYSEGNQPQHF
TRBD1 | . | TRBJ1-2 | TRBV19 | TGTGCCAGTAGTATATTGGGCATGACAGGGGCCAACTATGGCTACACCTTC | CASSILGMTGANYGYTF
TRBD1 | . | TRBJ1-5 | TRBV19 | TGTGCCAGTAGCGGGACAGGGAGTCGCAATCAGCCCCAGCATTTT | CASSGTGSRNQPQHF
TRBD1 | . | TRBJ1-3 | TRBV9 | TGTGCCAGCAGCGTTCTCCCCGCAGGACAGGGACCTGGAAACACCATATATTTT | CASSVLPAGQGPGNTIYF
TRBD2 | . | TRBJ2-5 | TRBV7-9 | TGTGCCAGCACCATTCTGGGGGGGGAAGAGACCCAGTACTTC | CASTILGGEETQYF
. | . | TRBJ1-1 | TRBV29-1 | TGCAGCGGAAGGATCGGAGAGCGAGAAGCTTTCTTT | CSGRIGEREAFF
. | . | TRBJ1-1 | TRBV28 | TGTGCCAGCAGTTCCGGGACATCTGTCGCTTTCTTT | CASSSGTSVAFF
. | . | TRBJ2-1 | TRBV12-3/TRBV12-4 | TGTGCCAGCAGCCGTAGGGGAGGTGAGCAGTTCTTC | CASSRRGGEQFF
. | . | TRBJ1-6 | TRBV27 | TGTGCCAGCAGTAATAGCAGGGGATTTAATTCACCCCTCCACTTT | CASSNSRGFNSPLHF
TRBD1 | . | TRBJ2-7 | TRBV6-2/TRBV6-3 | TGTGCCAGCAGTTACTCGACAGGGGCGCAGTACGAGCAGTACTTC | CASSYSTGAQYEQYF
TRBD1 | . | TRBJ1-1 | TRBV19 | TGTGCCAGCACGGACAGGGGGCCGAGGCGTAACACTGAAGCTTTCTTT | CASTDRGPRRNTEAFF
. | . | TRBJ2-1 | TRBV7-8 | TGTGCCAGCAGCTTAGGGCGGGCCAATGAGCAGTTCTTC | CASSLGRANEQFF
. | once | TRBJ2-3 | TRBV10-3 | TGTGCCATCAGTGATAGCGGACCCGCGGGAGATACGCAGTATTTT | CAISDSGPAGDTQYF
TRBD1 | . | TRBJ1-5 | TRBV6-2/TRBV6-3 | TGTGCCAGCAGTTACATCTCACAGGGGAGGATGAATCAGCCCCAGCATTTT | CASSYISQGRMNQPQHF
TRBD2 | . | TRBJ2-1 | TRBV3-1/TRBV3-2 | TGTGCCAGCAGCCAAGAGGGGGGGGGCTACAATGAGCAGTTCTTC | CASSQEGGGYNEQFF
TRBD1 | . | TRBJ2-5 | TRBV28 | TGTGCCAGCAGTCGACAGGGACAAGAGACCCAGTACTTC | CASSRQGQETQYF
. | once | TRBJ1-2 | TRBV12-3/TRBV12-4 | TGTGCCAGCAGGCTAGAAGCGTATGGCTACACCTTC | CASRLEAYGYTF
. | . | TRBJ2-1 | TRBV14 | TGTGCCAGCAGCCCCAGGAAGGCTAGCGCTAGCTCCTACAATGAGCAGTTCTTC | CASSPRKASASSYNEQFF
TRBD2 | . | TRBJ2-7 | TRBV3-1/TRBV3-2 | TGTGCCAGCAGCCAAGATCCTAGCGGCTACGAGCAGTACTTC | CASSQDPSGYEQYF
. | . | TRBJ2-7 | TRBV27 | TGTGCCAGCAGTTTGGAGGGCTACAGTGACTACGAGCAGTACTTC | CASSLEGYSDYEQYF
TRBD1 | . | TRBJ2-7 | TRBV6-5 | TGTGCCAGCAGGGCAGGGGGATCCTACGAGCAGTACTTC | CASRAGGSYEQYF
TRBD1 | . | TRBJ1-2 | TRBV7-6 | TGTGCCAGCAGCCCCAGGGGGCGGGTGGGCTACACCTTC | CASSPRGRVGYTF
. | . | TRBJ1-2 | TRBV30 | TGTGCCTGGAGTGAAGGGGACTATGGCTACACCTTC | CAWSEGDYGYTF
. | once | TRBJ2-5 | TRBV28 | TGTGCCAGCAGTTTCTTCGGGGGAGGCGAGACCCAGTACTTC | CASSFFGGGETQYF
. | . | TRBJ2-2 | TRBV6-5 | TGTGCCAGCGAACAGGGTTTTAGCACCGGGGAGCTGTTTTTT | CASEQGFSTGELFF
TRBD1 | . | TRBJ1-1 | TRBV9 | TGTGCCAGCAGCCCCCAGACAGGGTTGGGCACTGAAGCTTTCTTT | CASSPQTGLGTEAFF
TRBD1 | . | TRBJ1-2 | TRBV5-1 | TGCGCCAGCAGCTTGGCCCTCCTGGGACAGGGAGGCTATGGCTACACCTTC | CASSLALLGQGGYGYTF
TRBD1 | once | TRBJ1-5 | TRBV27 | TGTGCCAGCAGTTTTACAGGGGCCTTCAATCAGCCCCAGCATTTT | CASSFTGAFNQPQHF
TRBD2 | . | TRBJ2-1 | TRBV5-6 | TGTGCCAGCAGCCGCGGGAGGGCCACTTTGAATGAGCAGTTCTTC | CASSRGRATLNEQFF